Only one count was recorded for the clone carrying this T cell receptor (beta chain). The source of the sample is a study of blood T cell repertoires in COVID-19. About the study: Sample material is recorded as cDNA or gDNA derived from T cells, B-cell-depleted T cells, or PBMCs.

Libraries were prepared by immunoSEQ multiplex PCR; TCRdb keeps only in-frame clonotypes and omits some of them. The sample has some 60,000 clones, about nine tenths seen once. Losses at the gene ends were 1 base for V and 12 bases for J; bases not matched to a gene: 11. The germline V gene encodes CDR1 SGHDN and CDR2 FVKESK. CDR3 length: 15 amino acids. The chain links TRBV14 to TRBJ2-1, with 8 nucleotides matching TRBD1. The sequence was collected from a man in his sixties with acute or convalescent COVID-19. Sequenced sample: peripheral blood. The CDR3 is CASSQAGIPQGGQFF. The CDR3 region has the DNA TGTGCCAGCAGCCAAGCCGGAATACCACAGGGGGGGCAGTTCTTC.